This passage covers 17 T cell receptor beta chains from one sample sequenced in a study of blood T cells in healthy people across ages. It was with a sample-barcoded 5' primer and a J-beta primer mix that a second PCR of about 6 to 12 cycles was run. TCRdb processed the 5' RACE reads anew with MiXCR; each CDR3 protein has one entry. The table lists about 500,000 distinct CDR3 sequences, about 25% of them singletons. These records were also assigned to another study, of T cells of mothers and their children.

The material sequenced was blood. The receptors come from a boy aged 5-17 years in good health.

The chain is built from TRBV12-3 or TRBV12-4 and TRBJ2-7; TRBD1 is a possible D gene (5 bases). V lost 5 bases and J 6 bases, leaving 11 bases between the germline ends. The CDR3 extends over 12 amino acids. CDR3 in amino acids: CASSPQGSEQYF. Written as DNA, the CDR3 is TGTGCCAGCAGTCCCCAGGGTAGCGAGCAGTACTTC.

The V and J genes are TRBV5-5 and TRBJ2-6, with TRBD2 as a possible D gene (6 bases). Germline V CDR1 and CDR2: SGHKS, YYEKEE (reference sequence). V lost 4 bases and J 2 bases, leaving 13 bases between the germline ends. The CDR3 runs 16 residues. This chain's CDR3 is CASSAGTAPGANVLTF. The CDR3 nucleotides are TGTGCCAGCAGCGCCGGGACTGCTCCTGGGGCCAACGTCCTGACTTTC.

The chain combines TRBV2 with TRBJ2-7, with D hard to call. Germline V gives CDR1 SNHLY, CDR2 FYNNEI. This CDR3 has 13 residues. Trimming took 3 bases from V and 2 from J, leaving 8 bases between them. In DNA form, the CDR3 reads TGTGCCAGCAGTGACGGACCCACCTACGAGCAGTACTTC. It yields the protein CASSDGPTYEQYF.

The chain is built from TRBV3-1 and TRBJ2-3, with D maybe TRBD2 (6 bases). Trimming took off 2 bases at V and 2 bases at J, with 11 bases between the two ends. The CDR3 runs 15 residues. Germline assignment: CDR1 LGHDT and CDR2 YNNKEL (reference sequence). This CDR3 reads CASSQFAGSTDTQYF. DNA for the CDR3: TGTGCCAGCAGCCAATTTGCGGGATCCACAGATACGCAGTATTTT.

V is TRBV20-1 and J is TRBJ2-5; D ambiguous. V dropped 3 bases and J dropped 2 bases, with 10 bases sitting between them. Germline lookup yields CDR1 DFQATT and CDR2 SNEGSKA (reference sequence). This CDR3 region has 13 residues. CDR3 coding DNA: TGCAGTGCTAGTCCGGAGAATCAAGAGACCCAGTACTTC. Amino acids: CSASPENQETQYF.

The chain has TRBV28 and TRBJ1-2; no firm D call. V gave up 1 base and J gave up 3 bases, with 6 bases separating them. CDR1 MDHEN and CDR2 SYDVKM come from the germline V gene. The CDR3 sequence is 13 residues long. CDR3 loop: CASSLFSDYGYTF. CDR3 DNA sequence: TGTGCCAGCAGTTTATTCTCCGACTATGGCTACACCTTC.

The CDR3 region has the DNA TGTGCCAGTAGTATATCCGGACTAGCAAAGTACAATGAGCAGTTCTTC. It is translated as CASSISGLAKYNEQFF. The chain employs TRBV19 and TRBJ2-1; 8 nucleotides align to TRBD2. V gave up 2 bases and J gave up 4 bases; unmatched junction bases: 7. The CDR3 loop spans 16 amino acids. Germline CDR1 is LNHDA and CDR2 is SQIVND (reference sequence).

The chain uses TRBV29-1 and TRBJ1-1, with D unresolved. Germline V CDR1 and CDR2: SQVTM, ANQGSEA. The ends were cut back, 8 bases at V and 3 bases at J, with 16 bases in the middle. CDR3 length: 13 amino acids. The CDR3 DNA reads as TGCAGCCTTCAAATCTCCGGGGACACTGAAGCTTTCTTT. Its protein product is CSLQISGDTEAFF.

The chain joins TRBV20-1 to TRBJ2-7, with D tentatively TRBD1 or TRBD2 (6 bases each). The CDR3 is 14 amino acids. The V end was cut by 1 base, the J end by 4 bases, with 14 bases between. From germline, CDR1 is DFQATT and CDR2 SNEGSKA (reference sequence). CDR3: CSARGIEGGYEQYF. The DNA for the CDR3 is TGCAGTGCTAGAGGTATAGAGGGGGGATACGAGCAGTACTTC.

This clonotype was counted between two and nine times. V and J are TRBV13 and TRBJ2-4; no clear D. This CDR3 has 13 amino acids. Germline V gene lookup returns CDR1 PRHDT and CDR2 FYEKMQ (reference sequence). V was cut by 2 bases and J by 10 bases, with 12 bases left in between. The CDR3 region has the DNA TGTGCCAGCAGCTTATCGCGTATCTTTATTCAGTACTTC. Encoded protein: CASSLSRIFIQYF.

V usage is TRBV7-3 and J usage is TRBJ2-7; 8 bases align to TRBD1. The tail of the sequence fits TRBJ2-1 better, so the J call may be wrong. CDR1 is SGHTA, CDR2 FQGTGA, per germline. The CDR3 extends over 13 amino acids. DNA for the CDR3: TGTGCCAGCAGCCCTACCGACAGGGGTGAGCAGTTCTTC. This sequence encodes CASSPTDRGEQFF.

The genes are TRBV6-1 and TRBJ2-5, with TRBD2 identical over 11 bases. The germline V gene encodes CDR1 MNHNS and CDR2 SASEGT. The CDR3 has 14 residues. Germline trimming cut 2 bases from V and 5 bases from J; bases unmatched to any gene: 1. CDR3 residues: CASSERLAGETQYF. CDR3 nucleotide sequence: TGTGCCAGCAGTGAACGACTAGCGGGGGAGACCCAGTACTTC.

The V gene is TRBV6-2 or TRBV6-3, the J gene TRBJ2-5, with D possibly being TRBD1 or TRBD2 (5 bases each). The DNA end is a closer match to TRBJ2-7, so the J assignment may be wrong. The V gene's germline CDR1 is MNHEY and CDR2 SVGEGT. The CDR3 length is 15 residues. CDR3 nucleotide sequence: TGTGCCAGCAGTCGTGACGGGACGGATATTTACGAGCAGTACTTC. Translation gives CASSRDGTDIYEQYF.

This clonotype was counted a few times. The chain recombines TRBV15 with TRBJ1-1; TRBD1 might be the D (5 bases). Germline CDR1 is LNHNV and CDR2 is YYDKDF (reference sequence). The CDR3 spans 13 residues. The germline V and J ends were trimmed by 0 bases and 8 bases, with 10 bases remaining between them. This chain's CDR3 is CATSRDRDREAFF. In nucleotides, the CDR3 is TGTGCCACCAGCAGAGATCGCGACAGAGAAGCTTTCTTT. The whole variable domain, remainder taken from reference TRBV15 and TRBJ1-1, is DAMVIQNPRYQVTQFGKPVTLSCSQTLNHNVMYWYQQKSSQAPKLLFHYYDKDFNNEADTPDNFQSRRPNTSFCFLDIRSPGLGDTAMYLCATSRDRDREAFFGQGTRLTVV.

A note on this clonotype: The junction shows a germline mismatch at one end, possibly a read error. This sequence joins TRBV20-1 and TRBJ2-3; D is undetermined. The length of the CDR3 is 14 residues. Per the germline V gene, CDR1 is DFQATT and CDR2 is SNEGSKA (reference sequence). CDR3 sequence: CSGRRETSTDTQYF. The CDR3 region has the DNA TGCAGTGGTAGAAGGGAAACTAGCACAGATACGCAGTATTTT.

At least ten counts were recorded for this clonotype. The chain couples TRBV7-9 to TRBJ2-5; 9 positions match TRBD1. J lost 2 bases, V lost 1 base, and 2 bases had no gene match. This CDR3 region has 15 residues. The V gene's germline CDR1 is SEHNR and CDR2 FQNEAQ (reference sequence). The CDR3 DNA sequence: TGTGCCAGCAGCTTAGGACAGGGGGATCAAGAGACCCAGTACTTC. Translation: CASSLGQGDQETQYF.

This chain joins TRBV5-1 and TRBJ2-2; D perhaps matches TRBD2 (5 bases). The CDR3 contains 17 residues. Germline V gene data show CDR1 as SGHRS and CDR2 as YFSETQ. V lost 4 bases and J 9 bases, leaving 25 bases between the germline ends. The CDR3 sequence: CASSPEGNGLKDWELFF. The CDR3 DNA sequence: TGCGCCAGCAGCCCCGAAGGTAATGGACTGAAGGATTGGGAGCTGTTTTTT.